This T cell receptor beta chain was identified during a study of T cell responses to AZD1222 COVID-19 vaccine. In germline, CDR1 is LGHNA, CDR2 YNFKEQ. This CDR3 comprises 16 residues. Trimming pared 1 base from V and 0 bases from J, leaving 10 bases between. Assay used: immunoSEQ multiplex PCR; TCRdb lists only in-frame clones, some missing. The table lists more than 80,000 clones, roughly 88% of them singletons. Remarks on this clone: As yet, its antigen is unknown.

Study outcomes and limitations: Recipients of two AZD1222 doses showed rising Spike-specific TCR breadth and depth. White British donors predominated, females outnumbered males, and clonal diversity was possibly underestimated.

The chain joins TRBV4-2 to TRBJ2-4; possible D gene TRBD1, 5 bases. The sample consisted of peripheral blood, taken on day 0 of AZD1222 vaccination. The receptor was derived from an adult in good health. The CDR3 bases are TGTGCCAGCAGCCAAGTGGCAGGGCTAGCCAAAAACATTCAGTACTTC. Its protein is CASSQVAGLAKNIQYF.